This T cell receptor beta chain emerged from a study of T cells after yellow fever vaccination (dated by TCRdb to the late 2010s). With regard to the full study: The SMART-Seq v4 Ultra Low Input RNA kit was used to prepare libraries from fractions with low cell numbers. Bulk TCR alpha and beta repertoires were sequenced longitudinally to track T-cell clones before and after primary and booster YFV17D yellow fever vaccination. Two healthy male donors, one aged 18 to 29 and one aged 30 to 40 years, were included in the cohort. Bulk PBMC replicates and cell subsets were isolated from blood drawn at multiple timepoints before and after both primary and secondary immunization.

Reading the label with the study, this specimen's treatment or condition is: live attenuated yellow fever vaccine strain. At each blood-draw timepoint, two biological replicates of bulk PBMCs were obtained. PBMCs were isolated from peripheral blood using a standard Ficoll-Paque protocol. TriZol was used to extract RNA from bulk PBMCs, from CD4 and CD8 fractions, and from dextramer-positive and dextramer-negative fractions. Trimming costs V 8 bases and J 1 base, and their ends lie 20 bases apart. Inclusive of the bounding cysteine and phenylalanine, the CDR3 is 16 residues long. The sequence is cut down to CDR3 DNA, 48 bases in frame from base 1. The germline V gene gives CDR1 as ENHRY and CDR2 as SYGVKD. TCR cDNA was synthesized by 5'RACE template switching, which introduced a universal primer site and unique molecular identifiers. Priming of cDNA synthesis was performed from both the TCR alpha and TCR beta constant segments. Libraries were amplified in two PCR steps, with sample barcodes and sequencing adapters added in the second step. Sequencing of the libraries was done on either Illumina HiSeq 2500 (2x100 bp) or NovaSeq (2x150 bp). The original methods were these. Reads were demultiplexed and collapsed into UMI consensus sequences with MIGEC, and V(D)J alignment was performed with MiXCR. Clonotypes responding to the vaccine were identified with edgeR on replicate PBMC samples, with the criteria of FDR below 0.01 and a log2 fold change above 5 up to day 15. Bulk clonotypes were assigned CD4 or CD8 identity according to which sequenced CD4 or CD8 repertoire held them at higher abundance. TCRdb reanalyzed the raw reads on its own, using fastp at Q25 for trimming and MiXCR for clone calling, and kept in-frame beta chains. Rows with a matching CDR3 protein are joined into one entry that keeps the most common DNA and genes. The V and J calls and clone size come from TCRdb's table, not from the authors' own analysis. For this sample there are under 550,000 distinct CDR3 sequences; 20% to 25% appear just once. About a sixth of the sample lies in the top ten.

The paper as a whole reports these results and caveats: After the booster, most clones that had expanded after primary vaccination were detected again (approximately 95% of CD4 and around nine tenths of CD8), suggesting broad maintenance of memory. Only a couple of donors were included in the study, so the extent to which the findings can be generalized is limited. Compared with the primary T-cell response, the secondary T-cell response was weaker but faster, peaking on day 5 rather than day 15. A small fraction of clonotypes showed up in both the CD4 and CD8 compartments, probably as a result of convergent recombination. Because abundant contaminating clonotypes from the bulk population could be contained in FACS-sorted repertoires, computational filtering was required.

To note about this clonotype: Its antigen is not yet known. There are no base qualities to consult, and no much larger clone falls within one base.

This clonotype originated in a man younger than 35 who received the YFV17D yellow fever vaccine. The sequence joins TRBV10-3 to TRBJ1-1; the D segment could be TRBD1, given 6 matching bases. The sample was PBMCs, taken roughly 20 days after the first yellow fever vaccination. The CDR3 loop reads CAIEKEAGARNTEAFF. The sequence in DNA is TGTGCCATCGAAAAAGAAGCGGGGGCGCGGAACACTGAAGCTTTCTTT.